The T cell receptor (beta chain) described here comes from a study of T-cell memory formation after mild COVID-19. Looking at the study overall: Largely donor-specific sequence clusters came from a couple of donors.

Using its own MiXCR run on the 5' RACE reads, TCRdb lists one record per CDR3 protein. The data show 250,000 to 350,000 distinct CDR3 sequences, 15% to 20% seen once. As regards this clonotype: The antigen is unknown.

Trimming took 1 base from V and 1 from J; bases not matched to a gene: 6. The CDR3 length is 17 residues. CDR1 is MGHRA and CDR2 is YSYEKL in the germline V gene. Study conclusions and caveats: Second-wave clones with a day 37 peak had unconfirmed SARS-CoV-2 specificity.

The sequence came from a man between 18 and 35 years old who had mild COVID-19 (a few samples of this study predate the infection). Cell type and time point are not known. The specimen sequenced was PBMCs or a T cell subset sorted from them (not recorded which). This chain connects TRBV4-1 to TRBJ2-2, with TRBD1 matching over 7 bases. CDR3 nucleotides: TGCGCCAGCAGCCAAGCCCACAGGGGAAGGAACACCGGGGAGCTGTTTTTT. Translation gives CASSQAHRGRNTGELFF.